The clone carrying this T cell receptor (beta chain) was seen more than once but under ten times. Its antigen is still unknown. Germline CDR1 is DFQATT and CDR2 is SNEGSKA (reference sequence). The V end lost 4 bases, the J end lost 11 bases, and 23 bases lay between the germline ends. This CDR3 is 14 amino acids long. TCRdb recomputed calls from the 5' RACE reads with MiXCR, one row per CDR3 protein. The table has some 210,000 distinct CDR3 sequences, more than 15% seen once. This entry is derived from a study of identical twins. Whole-study findings and limits: For out-of-frame beta sequences, excess twin sharing was weaker. Memory repertoires lacked the insertion deficit that abundant cord blood beta clonotypes showed.

The data were also submitted as part of a second study, on T cells expressing NK-cell markers. That source reports: HCMV seropositivity marked most of the eight sequenced donors; one was seronegative. Dominance of the CD3+CD56-NKG2C+ fraction by these clonotypes also held in a handful of donors.

What was sequenced was CD8+ T cells sorted from blood. The source of this sequence is a woman between 18 and 30 years old in good health. The V gene is TRBV20-1, the J gene TRBJ1-1; a weak D match, TRBD1 (6 bases). This CDR3 reads CSANHGGTLLHAFF. CDR3 bases: TGCAGTGCTAACCATGGGGGGACACTTCTCCACGCTTTCTTT.